A selection of T cell receptor beta chains follows, all from one sample in a study of T cell responses to AZD1222 COVID-19 vaccine. Method: immunoSEQ multiplex PCR; TCRdb's copy keeps in-frame clones and lacks some. This sample has about 140,000 clones, with approximately 86% found just once. The source was peripheral blood, collected on day 0 of AZD1222 vaccination. These receptors originate from an adult in good health. The CDR3 runs from the conserved cysteine through the conserved F or W. Each record gives: V gene, D gene, J gene, clone size, CDR3 DNA, CDR3 protein. The D gene is left open where the match is weak. The listing skips clone size in some rows; elsewhere it reads once, few, many or a size class.

TRBV6-5	TRBD1	TRBJ2-7	once	TGTGCCAGCAGTCCAGGACAGGGACGTATCGAGCAGTACTTC	CASSPGQGRIEQYF
TRBV7-2	-	TRBJ1-2	-	TGTGCCAGCAGCTTTAAGGGATCCTTCTATGGCTACACCTTC	CASSFKGSFYGYTF
TRBV6-5	-	TRBJ1-3	-	TGTGCCAGCAGAGATAGTCCCTTCTCTGGAAACACCATATATTTT	CASRDSPFSGNTIYF
TRBV7-9	TRBD2	TRBJ2-1	-	TGTGCCAGCAGCTCCCACCTAGCGGTGTACAATGAGCAGTTCTTC	CASSSHLAVYNEQFF
TRBV5-1	-	TRBJ1-4	-	TGCGCCAGCAGCTTGGCCGACGGTAATGAAAAACTGTTTTTT	CASSLADGNEKLFF
TRBV5-1	-	TRBJ2-7	-	TGCGCCAGCAGCTCCGGGACCGAGGGACACGAGCAGTACTTC	CASSSGTEGHEQYF
TRBV5-5	-	TRBJ2-2	-	TGTGCCAGCAGCTTGATCAGCGGCACCGGGGAGCTGTTTTTT	CASSLISGTGELFF
TRBV27	TRBD1	TRBJ1-5	-	TGTGCCAGCAGCGACAGGGGCATTTTGGGGCCCCAGCATTTT	CASSDRGILGPQHF
TRBV9	-	TRBJ2-7	-	TGTGCCAGCAGCGGACAGTGGTCTTTAGCTGACTACGAGCAGTACTTC	CASSGQWSLADYEQYF
TRBV19	TRBD1	TRBJ1-1	-	TGTGCCAGTAGTGAAGGGGGCTATAACACTGAAGCTTTCTTT	CASSEGGYNTEAFF
TRBV25-1	TRBD1	TRBJ1-5	-	TGTGCCAGCAGTGAAATGGGAGGACAGGGGCATCAGCCCCAGCATTTT	CASSEMGGQGHQPQHF
TRBV7-2	-	TRBJ1-3	-	TGTGCCAGCAGCTTCGGGGCCACTGGAAACACCATATATTTT	CASSFGATGNTIYF
TRBV19	-	TRBJ1-5	-	TGTGCCAGTAGTACCCAAAACAGGGCAGGGAGCAATCAGCCCCAGCATTTT	CASSTQNRAGSNQPQHF
TRBV27	-	TRBJ1-5	-	TGTGCCAACGCAACGCAGGTTGTGCCCCAGCATTTT	CANATQVVPQHF
TRBV7-9	-	TRBJ1-2	-	TGTGCCAGCAGCCAACAGGGCTTCTATGGCTACACCTTC	CASSQQGFYGYTF
TRBV14	TRBD1	TRBJ1-2	-	TGTGCCAGCAGCCAAGGCCTCGGGACAGGGGAGGGCTACACCTTC	CASSQGLGTGEGYTF
TRBV19	-	TRBJ1-5	-	TGTGCCAGTAGTTTCCCGGGACACAGCAATCAGCCCCAGCATTTT	CASSFPGHSNQPQHF
TRBV5-1	TRBD1	TRBJ1-1	-	TGCGCCAGCAGCTTGGACTCGAAGGGGGCCGGGGGAACTGAAGCTTTCTTT	CASSLDSKGAGGTEAFF
TRBV29-1	-	TRBJ2-7	-	TGCAGCGTTGCGGAATCAAGGTTGGACGAGCAGTACTTC	CSVAESRLDEQYF
TRBV4-2	-	TRBJ1-5	-	TGTGCCAGCAGCCAAGATACAATCAATCAGCCCCAGCATTTT	CASSQDTINQPQHF
TRBV5-1	-	TRBJ1-2	-	TGCGCCAGCAGCTTGGGCAGGGCCAATAACTATGGCTACACCTTC	CASSLGRANNYGYTF
TRBV19	TRBD2	TRBJ2-1	-	TGTGCCAGTAGTATAGGACAGATAGCGGGAAATGAGCAGTTCTTC	CASSIGQIAGNEQFF
TRBV5-6	TRBD1	TRBJ1-3	-	TGTGCCAGCAGCTTCGCTCCCGGGACAGGGTTGGGAAACACCATATATTTT	CASSFAPGTGLGNTIYF
TRBV5-1	-	TRBJ1-2	-	TGCGCCAGCAGCTTGAGGACAGCAGAGACTAACTATGGCTACACCTTC	CASSLRTAETNYGYTF
TRBV27	-	TRBJ2-3	-	TGTGCCAGCAGTTTTTTTTCGGCGGATACGCAGTATTTT	CASSFFSADTQYF
TRBV10-3	-	TRBJ2-3	many	TGTGCCATCATGGGCGGCACAGATACGCAGTATTTT	CAIMGGTDTQYF
TRBV4-2	TRBD2	TRBJ2-1	-	TGTGCCAGCAGCCCGACTAGCGGGTTTTACAATGAGCAGTTCTTC	CASSPTSGFYNEQFF
TRBV2	-	TRBJ2-7	-	TGTGCCAGCAGGGGTGACTCCTACGAGCAGTACTTC	CASRGDSYEQYF
TRBV7-9	-	TRBJ1-1	-	TGTGCCAGCAGCGCGTATCTGAACACTGAAGCTTTCTTT	CASSAYLNTEAFF
TRBV28	-	TRBJ2-7	-	TGTGCCAGCAGTGAGGGAGGACGGCTACTACGAGAGCAGTACTTC	CASSEGGRLLREQYF
TRBV6-1	-	TRBJ2-2	-	TGTGCCAGCAGTGAAGGACTAGTAGTCGGCGGGGAGCTGTTTTTT	CASSEGLVVGGELFF
TRBV27	-	TRBJ2-1	-	TGTGCCAGCAGTTTAACTGGCCCCAATGAGCAGTTCTTC	CASSLTGPNEQFF
TRBV27	TRBD1	TRBJ1-5	few	TGTGCCAGCAGTTTATTGGCAGGGGGGAATCAGCCCCAGCATTTT	CASSLLAGGNQPQHF
TRBV2	-	TRBJ1-3	-	TGTGCCAGCCGTAGGGGAAACACCATATATTTT	CASRRGNTIYF
TRBV29-1	TRBD1	TRBJ1-1	-	TGCAGCGTTGAAGGTCGACAGGGGGCGCTCACTGAAGCTTTCTTT	CSVEGRQGALTEAFF
TRBV11-2	TRBD1	TRBJ2-3	-	TGTGCCAGCAGCTCCCCGGACAGGGTTGTAGATACGCAGTATTTT	CASSSPDRVVDTQYF
TRBV19	TRBD2	TRBJ2-7	-	TGTGCCAGTAGTATAGTAGGCGGGAGCAGCGAGCAGTACTTC	CASSIVGGSSEQYF
TRBV29-1	-	TRBJ1-5	-	TGCAGCGTGATCTGGGGGCAGAGCAATCAGCCCCAGCATTTT	CSVIWGQSNQPQHF
TRBV30	-	TRBJ1-1	-	TGTGCCTGGAGTGGACAAACCACTGAAGCTTTCTTT	CAWSGQTTEAFF
TRBV29-1	-	TRBJ2-7	-	TGCAGCGTTGTCGGGTCGGCAGGGGTGCCCGCTCAATTCCCCTACGAGCAGTACTTC	CSVVGSAGVPAQFPYEQYF
TRBV30	TRBD1	TRBJ1-4	once	TGTGCCTGGGGAAACTCACAGGGGGCGGGGGAAAAACTGTTTTTT	CAWGNSQGAGEKLFF
TRBV30	TRBD2	TRBJ2-2	-	TGTGCCTGGAGTGCTAGCGGGAGGGCCGGGGAGCTGTTTTTT	CAWSASGRAGELFF
TRBV5-8	-	TRBJ2-7	few	TGTGCCAGCAGCTTCGGACCGGTCTACGAGCAGTACTTC	CASSFGPVYEQYF
TRBV12-3/TRBV12-4	-	TRBJ2-7	-	TGTGCCAGCAGTCGCAGAGGCGAGCAGTACTTC	CASSRRGEQYF
TRBV28	-	TRBJ1-2	-	TGTGCCAGCAGCCTGGTGGGACCTACTGGAGGCTACACCTTC	CASSLVGPTGGYTF
TRBV27	-	TRBJ1-2	few	TGTGCCAGCAGTTTCGCAGGTGGTGGCTACACCTTC	CASSFAGGGYTF
TRBV7-8	-	TRBJ2-1	-	TGTGCCAGCAGCTTAGACGGGATCTACAATGAGCAGTTCTTC	CASSLDGIYNEQFF
TRBV4-1	-	TRBJ2-7	-	TGCGCCAGCAGCCAGGGCCGGGACGAGCAGTACTTC	CASSQGRDEQYF
TRBV3-1/TRBV3-2	-	TRBJ2-1	-	TGTGCCAGCAGCCATCCGGGCATTTACAATGAGCAGTTCTTC	CASSHPGIYNEQFF
TRBV9	-	TRBJ1-3	-	TGTGCCAGCAGCGTAGGTTTCCAGAGCTCTGGAAACACCATATATTTT	CASSVGFQSSGNTIYF
TRBV9	TRBD2	TRBJ2-7	-	TGTGCCAGCAGCGTGCTAGCGGGGTCCTACGAGCAGTACTTC	CASSVLAGSYEQYF
TRBV7-2	TRBD2	TRBJ2-1	-	TGTGCCAGCAGCTTAGAGCTAGCGGGAGGTGGCCATGAGCAGTTCTTC	CASSLELAGGGHEQFF
TRBV9	TRBD1	TRBJ1-1	many	TGTGCCAGCAGCCCCGGGTTAAGGGGACAGGGGGGTGAAGCTTTCTTT	CASSPGLRGQGGEAFF